One sample yielded the 21 T cell receptor beta chains listed below, sequenced in a study of T cell responses to AZD1222 COVID-19 vaccine. Libraries were prepared by immunoSEQ multiplex PCR; TCRdb keeps only in-frame clonotypes and omits some of them. The data hold over 70,000 clones, with 60% to 85% observed a single time. The sequencing used peripheral blood, collected 28 days after the second dose of the MenACWY control vaccine. The source is an adult who received the MenACWY meningococcal vaccine as a control.

J is TRBJ2-5 and V is TRBV12-3 or TRBV12-4, with a tentative D call TRBD2 (5 bases). The CDR3 is made up of 12 amino acids. Trimming removed 8 bases from V and 5 bases from J, with 12 bases in between. The CDR3 nucleotides are TGTGCCAGCGGACTTGTGCAGGAGACCCAGTACTTC. Its translation: CASGLVQETQYF.

The gene calls are TRBV30 and TRBJ1-1; the D is unclear. V was clipped by 0 bases and J by 10 bases, with 12 bases between them. The CDR3 spans 12 residues. Germline V gene lookup returns CDR1 GTSNPN and CDR2 SVGIG (reference sequence). DNA for the CDR3: TGTGCCTGGAGTGTAAGGTCCGGAGGAGCTTTCTTT. The encoded protein is CAWSVRSGGAFF.

The V gene is TRBV4-2, the J gene TRBJ2-7; possibly TRBD2 for D (5 bases). The CDR3 contains 15 residues. V dropped 0 bases and J dropped 7 bases, with 16 bases sitting between them. Germline CDR1 reads LGHNA; CDR2 reads YNFKEQ. This CDR3 is CASSQESGRTGEQYF. CDR3 nucleotides: TGTGCCAGCAGCCAAGAATCGGGCAGGACGGGAGAGCAGTACTTC.

The V gene is TRBV20-1, the J gene TRBJ1-6; 9 bases match TRBD1. The trim removed 3 bases at V and 10 bases at J, leaving 7 bases unmatched. Looked up from germline, CDR1 is DFQATT and CDR2 is SNEGSKA (reference sequence). This CDR3 contains 14 residues. DNA of the CDR3: TGCAGTGCTAGTGATGACAGGGGGTACTCACCCCTCCACTTT. Translation gives CSASDDRGYSPLHF.

The chain couples TRBV2 to TRBJ1-1; tentative D call: TRBD1 (5 bases). Trimming left V 6 bases short and J 1 base short, with 12 bases between. Germline-derived CDR1 and CDR2 are SNHLY and FYNNEI. This CDR3 has 14 amino acids. The CDR3 DNA sequence: TGTGCCAGCAGGGCGACGGGGGGGAACACTGAAGCTTTCTTT. Translating it yields CASRATGGNTEAFF. Variable domain in full (rest from reference TRBV2 and TRBJ1-1): EPEVTQTPSHQVTQMGQEVILRCVPISNHLYFYWYRQILGQKVEFLVSFYNNEISEKSEIFDDQFSVERPDGSNFTLKIRSTKLEDSAMYFCASRATGGNTEAFFGQGTRLTVV.

The V call is TRBV13, the J call TRBJ2-1; 8 positions match TRBD1. This CDR3 contains 16 residues. Per germline, CDR1 PRHDT and CDR2 FYEKMQ (reference sequence). J gave up 3 bases and V 4 bases, and 8 bases lay outside the gene matches. CDR3 in amino acids: CASSSTGGFIYNEQFF. As DNA, the CDR3 is TGTGCCAGCAGCTCAACAGGGGGGTTCATCTACAATGAGCAGTTCTTC.

The chain links TRBV29-1 to TRBJ2-7, with 10 bases that match TRBD2. The length of the CDR3 is 13 residues. The trim removed 5 bases at V and 5 bases at J, leaving 6 bases unmatched. CDR1 SQVTM and CDR2 ANQGSEA come from the germline V gene. The CDR3 sequence: CSVRTGTSDEQYF. The CDR3 DNA reads TGCAGCGTTCGAACTGGGACTAGCGACGAGCAGTACTTC.

This sequence joins TRBV18 and TRBJ1-5, with a possible D match to TRBD1 (5 bases). Germline V gene data show CDR1 as KGHSH and CDR2 as LQKENI. CDR3 size: 15 residues. V lost 2 bases and J 2 bases, leaving 10 bases between the germline ends. The CDR3 protein is CASSPGRAGNQPQHF. The CDR3, as DNA: TGTGCCAGCTCACCAGGCAGGGCTGGCAATCAGCCCCAGCATTTT. Looking up the rest from reference TRBV18 and TRBJ1-5 gives the full variable domain: NAGVMQNPRHLVRRRGQEARLRCSPMKGHSHVYWYRQLPEEGLKFMVYLQKENIIDESGMPKERFSAEFPKEGPSILRIQQVVRGDSAAYFCASSPGRAGNQPQHFGDGTRLSIL.

This clone has only a few counts. This chain uses TRBV28 with TRBJ2-3, with TRBD1 identical over 9 bases. CDR3 size: 15 residues. CDR1 is MDHEN and CDR2 is SYDVKM in the germline V gene. Losses at the gene ends were 5 bases for V and 3 bases for J; bases not matched to a gene: 6. The CDR3 protein is CASSITGGATDTQYF. The CDR3 DNA sequence: TGTGCCAGCAGTATCACAGGGGGCGCGACAGATACGCAGTATTTT.

The V call is TRBV12-5, the J call TRBJ2-3; the D gene is possibly TRBD1 (6 bases). The CDR3 runs to 12 residues. Per germline, CDR1 LGHNT and CDR2 FRNRAP. Trimming took off 3 bases at V and 10 bases at J, with 11 bases between the two ends. The CDR3 nucleotides are TGTGCTAGTGGTTTCAACAGGGATGCGCAGTATTTT. Its protein product is CASGFNRDAQYF.

This clone was seen just once. V usage is TRBV7-6 and J usage is TRBJ2-7, with TRBD1 matching over 8 bases. Looked up from germline, CDR1 is SGHVS and CDR2 is FNYEAQ. V lost 2 bases to trimming and J lost 3 bases; unmatched junction nucleotides: 3. The CDR3 has 14 residues. CDR3 coding DNA: TGTGCCAGCAGCTTATCCGACAGGGGCTACGAGCAGTACTTC. Encoded protein: CASSLSDRGYEQYF.

The chain has TRBV2 and TRBJ2-1; 7 positions match TRBD2. The ends lost 4 bases at V and 0 bases at J; junction bases unmatched: 6. This CDR3 is 16 amino acids long. Germline CDR1 is SNHLY and CDR2 is FYNNEI. CDR3 nucleotides: TGTGCCAGCAGTGTAGCCCCTAGCGGCTCCTACAATGAGCAGTTCTTC. The encoded protein is CASSVAPSGSYNEQFF.

In its sample, this clone was seen once. V is TRBV4-1 and J is TRBJ1-1; TRBD1 agrees at 8 bases. The CDR3 has 14 residues. CDR1 and CDR2 from the germline V gene are MGHRA and YSYEKL. V lost 3 bases to trimming and J lost 2 bases; unmatched junction nucleotides: 2. CDR3 nucleotide sequence: TGCGCCAGCAGCCAGACAGGGGAAAACACTGAAGCTTTCTTT. Protein product: CASSQTGENTEAFF.

V is TRBV7-8 and J is TRBJ1-2, with D possibly being TRBD1 (5 bases). The germline CDR1 and CDR2 sequences are SGHVS and FQNEAQ. There are 15 residues in the CDR3. Deletions cut 1 base from V and 1 base from J, with 10 bases between. The CDR3 DNA follows: TGTGCCAGCAGCTTAGATGGGGGAAGTAACTATGGCTACACCTTC. It specifies CASSLDGGSNYGYTF.

The rearrangement joins TRBV28 to TRBJ2-7; TRBD2 is a possible D gene (7 bases). This CDR3 comprises 15 residues. The ends were cut back, 5 bases at V and 0 bases at J, with 14 bases in the middle. Germline-derived CDR1 and CDR2 are MDHEN and SYDVKM. The CDR3 region is CASSPGGPSSYEQYF. The CDR3 nucleotides are TGTGCCAGCAGTCCCGGGGGGCCAAGCTCCTACGAGCAGTACTTC.

This rearrangement joins TRBV3-1 (or the pseudogene TRBV3-2) to TRBJ1-2, with TRBD1 as a possible D gene (5 bases). The CDR3 is 17 residues long. Germline CDR1 and CDR2: LGHDT and YNNKEL (reference sequence). V lost 1 base and J lost 1, with 16 bases in between. Here the CDR3 DNA reads TGTGCCAGCAGCCAAGCTGGTCAGGGTGGGAGTAACTATGGCTACACCTTC. Its protein is CASSQAGQGGSNYGYTF.

This chain links TRBV5-4 with TRBJ1-6, with 7 bases identical to TRBD1. The ends lost 4 bases at V and 6 bases at J; junction bases unmatched: 10. CDR1 and CDR2 from the germline V gene are SGHNT and YYREEE (reference sequence). The CDR3 length is 16 residues. The CDR3: CASSQGGLGSNSPLHF. The CDR3 DNA is TGTGCCAGCAGCCAAGGGGGCTTGGGCAGTAATTCACCCCTCCACTTT.

The chain uses TRBV19 and TRBJ2-2, with D possibly being TRBD1 or TRBD2 (6 bases each). The ends were cut back, 3 bases at V and 7 bases at J, with 12 bases in the middle. The CDR3 loop spans 14 amino acids. Germline CDR1 LNHDA, CDR2 SQIVND (reference sequence). The CDR3 bases are TGTGCCAGTAGTATGGGGGGCCCTGGCGGGGAGCTGTTTTTT. Translating it yields CASSMGGPGGELFF.

The gene calls are TRBV7-8 and TRBJ2-1; 11 bases are a match to TRBD2. The CDR3 totals 15 residues. Germline loops: CDR1 SGHVS, CDR2 FQNEAQ. J gave up 9 bases and V 5 bases, and 9 bases lay outside the gene matches. CDR3 bases: TGTGCCAGCAGCCACCGTCGACTAGCGGGATTTGAGCAGTTCTTC. Amino acid sequence: CASSHRRLAGFEQFF.

The chain has TRBV19 and TRBJ1-1; 10 positions agree with TRBD1. The CDR3 has 14 residues. Germline trimming cut 5 bases from V and 5 bases from J; bases unmatched to any gene: 5. CDR1 and CDR2 from the germline V gene are LNHDA and SQIVND (reference sequence). The CDR3 region has the DNA TGTGCCAGTAGTCATGACAGGGGGCGTACTGAAGCTTTCTTT. Amino acids: CASSHDRGRTEAFF.

The chain employs TRBV10-3 and TRBJ1-5; no definite D call. Germline CDR1 and CDR2: ENHRY and SYGVKD. This CDR3 has 13 amino acids. Trimming took 4 bases from V and 3 from J, leaving 7 bases between them. CDR3 in DNA: TGTGCCATCAGTGGCAGCCTCAATCAGCCCCAGCATTTT. The encoded protein is CAISGSLNQPQHF.